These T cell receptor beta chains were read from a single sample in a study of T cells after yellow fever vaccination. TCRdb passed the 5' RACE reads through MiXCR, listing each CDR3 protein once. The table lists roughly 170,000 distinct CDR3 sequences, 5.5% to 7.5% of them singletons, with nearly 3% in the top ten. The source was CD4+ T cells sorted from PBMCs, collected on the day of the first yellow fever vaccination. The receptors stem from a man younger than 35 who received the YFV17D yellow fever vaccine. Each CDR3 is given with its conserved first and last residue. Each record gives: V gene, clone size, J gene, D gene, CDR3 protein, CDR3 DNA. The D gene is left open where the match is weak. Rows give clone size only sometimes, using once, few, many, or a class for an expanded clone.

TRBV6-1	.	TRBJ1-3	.	CASSDPGTPSGNTIYF	TGTGCCAGCAGTGACCCCGGGACACCCTCTGGAAACACCATATATTTT
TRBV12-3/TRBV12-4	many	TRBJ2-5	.	CASSSGRARETQYF	TGTGCCAGCAGCTCTGGTAGGGCCCGGGAGACCCAGTACTTC
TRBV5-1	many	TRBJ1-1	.	CASSFSGNGNTEAFF	TGCGCCAGCAGCTTCTCAGGGAATGGGAACACTGAAGCTTTCTTT
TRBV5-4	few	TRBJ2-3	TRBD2	CASSFRLAGGPDTQYF	TGTGCCAGCAGTTTTCGACTAGCGGGGGGGCCGGATACGCAGTATTTT
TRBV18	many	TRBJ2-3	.	CASSPPGRSTDTQYF	TGTGCCAGCTCACCGCCGGGACGGAGCACAGATACGCAGTATTTT
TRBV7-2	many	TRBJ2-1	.	CASSSQGIEQFF	TGTGCCAGCAGCTCACAGGGCATTGAGCAGTTCTTC
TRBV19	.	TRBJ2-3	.	CASRSIATDTQYF	TGTGCCAGTAGGTCTATAGCCACAGATACGCAGTATTTT
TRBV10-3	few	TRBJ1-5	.	CAISEGGNQPQHF	TGTGCCATCAGTGAGGGGGGCAATCAGCCCCAGCATTTT
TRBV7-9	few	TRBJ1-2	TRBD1	CASRRGRDYGYTF	TGTGCCAGCAGGAGGGGGCGCGACTATGGCTACACCTTC
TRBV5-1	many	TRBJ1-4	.	CASSLGLRDANEKLFF	TGCGCCAGCAGCTTGGGGCTCCGGGACGCTAATGAAAAACTGTTTTTT
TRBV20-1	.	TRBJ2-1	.	CSASRVLGRIIF	TGCAGTGCTAGCAGGGTTTTGGGACGAATAATCTTC
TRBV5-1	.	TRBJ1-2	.	CASSLDRPNYGYTF	TGCGCCAGCAGCTTGGATCGCCCTAACTATGGCTACACCTTC
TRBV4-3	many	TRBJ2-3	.	CASSQDLTRAREDTQYF	TGCGCCAGCAGCCAAGATCTGACGCGGGCGCGCGAGGATACGCAGTATTTT
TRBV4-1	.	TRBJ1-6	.	CASSQGSSYNSPLHF	TGCGCCAGCAGCCAAGGCAGCTCCTATAATTCACCCCTCCACTTT
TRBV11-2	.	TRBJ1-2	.	CASSLEVRDYHGYTF	TGTGCCAGCAGCTTAGAAGTCAGGGATTATCATGGCTACACCTTC
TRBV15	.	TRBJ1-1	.	CATSRDRGAEAFF	TGTGCCACCAGCAGAGATCGGGGAGCTGAAGCTTTCTTT
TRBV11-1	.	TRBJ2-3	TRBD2	CASSLVHSGGRLSSDTQYF	TGTGCCAGCAGCTTGGTTCATAGCGGGGGGCGGCTCAGCTCAGATACGCAGTATTTT
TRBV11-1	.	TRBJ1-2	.	CASSFSGDGYTF	TGTGCCAGCAGCTTCTCAGGGGATGGCTACACCTTC